The 19 T cell receptor beta chains reported below all come from one sample, sequenced in a study of CD8+ T cells in alopecia areata. The treatment here: oral pan-JAK inhibitor, 5-10 mg twice daily. Sequencing used cDNA as its template, made by extracting RNA and reverse transcribing it. The protocol was immunoSEQ multiplex PCR, while the TCRdb copy is restricted to in-frame clones and leaves out a portion. This sample carries 200,000 to 250,000 clones, approximately 47% of them seen once, and the ten largest clones take about 2.6%. The source material was CD4+ T cells sorted from blood, sampled at approximately week 37, from a patient treated with tofacitinib. The source of these receptors is a human donor with alopecia areata.

This clone was recorded a few times. This sequence joins TRBV28 and TRBJ2-7; D gene ambiguous. The CDR3 spans 11 residues. Germline V lookup: CDR1 MDHEN, CDR2 SYDVKM. V was trimmed by 6 bases and J by 5 bases, leaving 8 bases between them. The CDR3 region is CASSPTHEQYF. CDR3 bases: TGTGCCAGCAGCCCAACCCACGAGCAGTACTTC.

This clone was counted between two and nine times. The chain carries TRBV5-6 and TRBJ2-1; D remains ambiguous. V lost 0 bases, J lost 2 bases, and 9 bases lay in between. CDR1 SGHDT and CDR2 YYEEEE come from the germline V gene. This CDR3 spans 15 amino acids. This CDR3 reads CASSLATVPYNEQFF. The CDR3 bases are TGTGCCAGCAGCTTGGCGACGGTCCCCTACAATGAGCAGTTCTTC. Filled out from reference TRBV5-6 and TRBJ2-1, the complete variable domain reads DAGVTQSPTHLIKTRGQQVTLRCSPKSGHDTVSWYQQALGQGPQFIFQYYEEEERQRGNFPDRFSGHQFPNYSSELNVNALLLGDSALYLCASSLATVPYNEQFFGPGTRLTVL.

The rearrangement uses TRBV7-2 and TRBJ2-7; TRBD2 agrees at 7 bases. Trimming removed 5 bases from V and 11 bases from J; junction bases left unmatched: 18. In germline, CDR1 is SGHTA, CDR2 FQGNSA. The CDR3 covers 15 residues. CDR3 nucleotides: TGTGCCAGCAGCCCTCAAGCGGGAACCAACCTTTTGGAGTACTTC. Amino acids: CASSPQAGTNLLEYF.

This clone occurred a few times. The rearrangement uses TRBV11-3 and TRBJ2-1; 10 bases match TRBD2. Losses at the gene ends were 5 bases for V and 6 bases for J; bases not matched to a gene: 4. The CDR3 sequence is 14 residues long. In germline, CDR1 is SGHNT, CDR2 YENEEA. The chain's CDR3 is CASSGRLAGNEQFF. The CDR3 nucleotides are TGTGCCAGCAGCGGCCGACTAGCGGGCAATGAGCAGTTCTTC.

Regarding this clone: At one boundary the junction diverges from the germline segment, which might be a read error. The chain carries TRBV2 and TRBJ2-7; 7 nucleotides line up with TRBD1. This CDR3 has 12 amino acids. The germline V gene encodes CDR1 SNHLY and CDR2 FYNNEI. CDR3 protein: CASSPNRQGRDF. CDR3 nucleotides: TGTGCCAGCAGCCCTAACCGACAGGGAAGGGACTTC.

The chain combines TRBV15 with TRBJ2-1, with TRBD2 matching over 9 bases. This CDR3 comprises 16 residues. The V and J ends lost 1 base and 9 bases, in that order; junction bases with no gene match: 10. Germline V lookup: CDR1 LNHNV, CDR2 YYDKDF (reference sequence). CDR3 DNA: TGTGCCACCAGCAGAGTCACCGGGACTAGCCTAGTTGAGCAGTTCTTC. This gives the protein CATSRVTGTSLVEQFF.

The chain employs TRBV7-3 and TRBJ2-3; TRBD2 matches 7 bases. The V segment lost 0 bases and the J segment 8 bases; nucleotides outside the gene matches: 2. Germline V gene sequence: CDR1 SGHTA, CDR2 FQGTGA. This CDR3 has 13 amino acids. CDR3 sequence reads: CASSLTPGGTQYF. The CDR3 DNA reads TGTGCCAGCAGCTTAACCCCGGGAGGTACGCAGTATTTT.

The chain combines TRBV19 with TRBJ2-7, with D tentatively TRBD2 (5 bases). The CDR3 extends over 13 amino acids. V was pared by 5 bases and J by 6 bases, with 14 bases between. Germline CDR1 and CDR2: LNHDA and SQIVND (reference sequence). The CDR3 loop is CASSYRQRGEQYF. The CDR3 bases are TGTGCCAGTAGTTACCGACAACGGGGCGAGCAGTACTTC.

This chain uses TRBV7-8 with TRBJ2-7; 9 bases agree with TRBD1. Germline CDR1 and CDR2: SGHVS and FQNEAQ. The CDR3 sequence is 15 residues long. Trimming removed 0 bases from V and 5 bases from J; junction bases left unmatched: 5. The CDR3 sequence is CASSLAGQGMNEQYF. CDR3 in DNA: TGTGCCAGCAGCTTAGCGGGACAGGGAATGAACGAGCAGTACTTC. The complete variable domain, with remaining parts taken from reference TRBV7-8 and TRBJ2-7, reads GAGVSQSPRYKVAKRGQDVALRCDPISGHVSLFWYQQALGQGPEFLTYFQNEAQLDKSGLPSDRFFAERPEGSVSTLKIQRTQQEDSAVYLCASSLAGQGMNEQYFGPGTRLTVT.

The sample holds one count of this clone. This chain connects TRBV7-2 to TRBJ2-3; unclear D gene. Germline CDR1 SGHTA, CDR2 FQGNSA. Trimming took 4 bases from V and 4 from J, leaving 9 bases between them. This CDR3 spans 13 amino acids. CDR3 in amino acids: CASSSRSPDTQYF. CDR3 DNA: TGTGCCAGCAGCTCCCGAAGTCCAGATACGCAGTATTTT.

A few counts support this clone. V usage is TRBV5-1 and J usage is TRBJ2-1; D perhaps matches TRBD1 (6 bases). Per the germline V gene, CDR1 is SGHRS and CDR2 is YFSETQ. V dropped 2 bases and J dropped 6 bases, with 15 bases sitting between them. CDR3 size: 15 residues. CDR3 nucleotides: TGCGCCAGCAGCTTATTACAGGGCTATCGCAATGAGCAGTTCTTC. It encodes CASSLLQGYRNEQFF.

The CDR3 DNA reads as TGTGCCAGCAGGAGCTCTGCAGGGAGCGAACAGCCCCAGCATTTT. It specifies CASRSSAGSEQPQHF. The chain has TRBV6-5 and TRBJ1-5, with D perhaps TRBD1 (5 bases). With 6 bases removed from V and 7 bases from J, the gap between germline ends came to 19 bases. CDR1 is MNHEY and CDR2 is SVGAGI in the germline V gene. This CDR3 spans 15 amino acids.

To note about this clone: An end of the junction does not agree with germline; a read error may underlie this. This chain joins TRBV5-1 and TRBJ2-5; D gene uncertain. The CDR3 runs to 16 residues. Germline assignment: CDR1 SGHRS and CDR2 YFSETQ. The CDR3 is CASSLGYTALQGTQYF. CDR3 sequence (DNA): TGCGCCAGCAGCTTGGGCTATACAGCTCTCCAAGGGACCCAGTACTTC.

This clone was counted only a few times. The chain couples TRBV15 to TRBJ1-2, with 7 bases that match TRBD1. This CDR3 spans 13 amino acids. V was pared by 3 bases and J by 5 bases, with 3 bases of the junction left unmatched. CDR1 is LNHNV, CDR2 YYDKDF, per germline (reference sequence). CDR3 in DNA: TGTGCCACCAGCAGTACAGGGGAGTATGGCTACACCTTC. Encoded protein: CATSSTGEYGYTF.

The V and J genes are TRBV6-5 and TRBJ2-1; 9 bases map to TRBD2. The J segment lost 7 bases and the V segment lost 6 bases, leaving 4 bases of the junction unmatched. The germline gives CDR1 MNHEY, CDR2 SVGAGI. The CDR3 is 13 residues long. In nucleotides, the CDR3 is TGTGCCAGCAGAGCGGGAGGTAATAATGAGCAGTTCTTC. This codes for CASRAGGNNEQFF.

This clone was picked up a small number of times. V usage is TRBV9 and J usage is TRBJ2-7; 7 bases align to TRBD1. V was pared by 0 bases and J by 2 bases, with 5 bases of the junction left unmatched. Germline CDR1 reads SGDLS; CDR2 reads YYNGEE. This CDR3 spans 15 amino acids. Here the CDR3 reads CASSVGRGLTYEQYF. The CDR3 DNA reads TGTGCCAGCAGCGTAGGCAGGGGGTTAACCTACGAGCAGTACTTC.

V is TRBV4-2 and J is TRBJ2-7, with D maybe TRBD2 (6 bases). The germline V gene has CDR1 LGHNA and CDR2 YNFKEQ. This CDR3 has 16 residues. V was shortened by 1 base and J by 7 bases, with 20 bases between the two germline ends. The CDR3: CASSQVGGEVPGEQYF. CDR3 DNA sequence: TGTGCCAGCAGCCAAGTAGGAGGGGAGGTCCCAGGAGAGCAGTACTTC.

This clone was seen a handful of times. The chain links TRBV5-1 to TRBJ2-4, with 10 positions matching TRBD2. The CDR3 runs 15 residues. The V and J ends lost 5 bases and 5 bases, in that order; junction bases with no gene match: 7. The germline gives CDR1 SGHRS, CDR2 YFSETQ. CDR3 in DNA: TGCGCCAGCAGGGCCCCCGGGACTAGCGAAAACATTCAGTACTTC. Its protein is CASRAPGTSENIQYF.

This chain's CDR3 is CSVEGANTEAFF. The CDR3 DNA sequence: TGCAGCGTTGAAGGCGCGAACACTGAAGCTTTCTTT. V gene TRBV29-1 combines with J gene TRBJ1-1; the D is unclear. Germline assignment: CDR1 SQVTM and CDR2 ANQGSEA. Trimming took off 1 base at V and 1 base at J, with 4 bases between the two ends. The CDR3 runs 12 residues.